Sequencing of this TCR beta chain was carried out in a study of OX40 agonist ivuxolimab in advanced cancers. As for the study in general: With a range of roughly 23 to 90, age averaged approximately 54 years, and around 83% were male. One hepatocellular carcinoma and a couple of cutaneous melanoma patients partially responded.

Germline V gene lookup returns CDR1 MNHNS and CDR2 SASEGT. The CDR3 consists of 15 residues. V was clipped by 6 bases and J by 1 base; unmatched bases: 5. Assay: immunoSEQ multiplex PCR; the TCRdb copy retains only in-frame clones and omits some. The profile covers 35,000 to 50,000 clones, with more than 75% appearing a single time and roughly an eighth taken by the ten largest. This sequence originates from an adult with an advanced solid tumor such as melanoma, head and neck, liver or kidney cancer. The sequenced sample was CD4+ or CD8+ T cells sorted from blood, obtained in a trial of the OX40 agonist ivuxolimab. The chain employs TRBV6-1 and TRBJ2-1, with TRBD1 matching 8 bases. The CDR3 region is CASRDRVGSYNEQFF. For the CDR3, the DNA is TGTGCCAGCAGGGACAGGGTAGGATCCTACAATGAGCAGTTCTTC.